Below, 22 T cell receptor beta chains from the same sample are listed, as sequenced in a study of a mutant IDH1 vaccine in newly diagnosed glioma. Which antigens these TCRs recognize remains unknown. Regarding time point: week 23, last vaccination. Vaccine doses each comprised 300 ug of mutant IDH1 20-mer peptide, with topical imiquimod. Sequencing used immunoSEQ multiplex PCR; TCRdb keeps in-frame clones, though not all of them. The data show 25,000 to 35,000 clones, with around 80% seen just once and under 8.5% held by the top ten. The input for sequencing was PBMCs, taken from a glioma patient whose treatment included an IDH1 peptide vaccine. Receptors originate from a woman between 18 and 29 years old with glioma.

The rearrangement links TRBV27 to TRBJ2-7, with a tentative D call TRBD2 (6 bases). Germline values: CDR1 MNHEY, CDR2 SMNVEV (reference sequence). The length of the CDR3 is 15 residues. The V gene lost 6 bases and the J gene lost 1 base, with 16 bases spanning the gap. CDR3 region: CASSSTGAGSYEQYF. CDR3 DNA: TGTGCCAGCAGCTCCACGGGAGCTGGGTCCTACGAGCAGTACTTC.

This clone was observed a few times. V usage is TRBV9 and J usage is TRBJ2-5, with D possibly TRBD2 on 5 matching bases. The CDR3 contains 14 residues. Germline values: CDR1 SGDLS, CDR2 YYNGEE. With 0 bases removed from V and 5 bases from J, the gap between germline ends came to 11 bases. The CDR3 reads CASSVGAGRETQYF. The CDR3 DNA sequence: TGTGCCAGCAGCGTAGGGGCGGGTCGGGAGACCCAGTACTTC.

The J gene is TRBJ2-6, the V gene TRBV6-5, with D perhaps given as TRBD1 or TRBD2 (5 bases each). With 5 bases removed from V and 4 bases from J, the gap between germline ends came to 12 bases. The CDR3 loop spans 15 amino acids. CDR1 is MNHEY, CDR2 SVGAGI, per germline. The CDR3 nucleotides are TGTGCCAGCAGTCGAAGCAGGGACGGGGCCAACGTCCTGACTTTC. This encodes CASSRSRDGANVLTF.

The CDR3 spells CSVEKAPGELFF. CDR3 coding DNA: TGCAGCGTTGAAAAAGCGCCCGGGGAGCTGTTTTTT. The chain uses TRBV29-1 and TRBJ2-2; no clear D. Trimming removed 2 bases from V and 6 bases from J, with 7 bases in between. CDR1 and CDR2 from the germline V gene are SQVTM and ANQGSEA. This CDR3 is 12 amino acids long.

The chain links TRBV4-2 to TRBJ1-2; D unclear. Looked up from germline, CDR1 is LGHNA and CDR2 is YNFKEQ. This CDR3 contains 16 residues. The V end was cut by 0 bases, the J end by 6 bases, with 17 bases between. The CDR3 loop is CASSQDRSSNRDGYTF. The CDR3 DNA reads TGTGCCAGCAGCCAAGACCGGAGTTCCAACCGAGATGGCTACACCTTC.

This clone was recorded a few times. The V call is TRBV7-9, the J call TRBJ2-3, with 7 positions matching TRBD1. Trimming cost V 1 base and J 11 bases; bases outside gene matches: 9. Looked up from germline, CDR1 is SEHNR and CDR2 is FQNEAQ (reference sequence). This CDR3 is built from 14 residues. The CDR3: CASSLVIYGTEQYF. CDR3 nucleotide sequence: TGTGCCAGCAGCTTAGTTATCTACGGGACAGAGCAGTATTTT.

CDR3 DNA sequence: TGTGCCAGCAATCCGACAGGCAACTATGGCTACACCTTC. Protein sequence: CASNPTGNYGYTF. V is TRBV25-1 and J is TRBJ1-2; perhaps TRBD1 as D (6 bases). Germline assignment: CDR1 MGHDK and CDR2 SYGVNS. CDR3 size: 13 residues. Trimming pared 7 bases from V and 2 bases from J, leaving 11 bases between.

V is TRBV4-2 and J is TRBJ2-1; D might be TRBD2 (5 bases). V lost 0 bases, J lost 6 bases, and 24 bases lay in between. The V gene's germline CDR1 is LGHNA and CDR2 YNFKEQ. The CDR3 is 19 amino acids. Here the CDR3 DNA reads TGTGCCAGCAGCCAAGAGGAGGCGACTGCAGATCTTGGTCGCAATGAGCAGTTCTTC. Residues: CASSQEEATADLGRNEQFF.

A single count supports this clone. The chain employs TRBV29-1 and TRBJ2-5, with 7 bases aligning to TRBD2. Germline V gene sequence: CDR1 SQVTM, CDR2 ANQGSEA. The V and J ends lost 7 bases and 7 bases, in that order; junction bases with no gene match: 15. This CDR3 spans 14 amino acids. The CDR3 sequence is CSAAFFGGGVTQYF. CDR3 nucleotide sequence: TGCAGCGCCGCTTTCTTCGGGGGAGGGGTGACCCAGTACTTC.

This clone showed up just a few times. The chain uses TRBV29-1 and TRBJ1-1, with D unresolved. The CDR3 extends over 13 amino acids. Trimming removed 6 bases at V and 2 bases at J, with 13 bases between. Germline values: CDR1 SQVTM, CDR2 ANQGSEA. The CDR3 spells CSVTLGINTEAFF. CDR3 coding DNA: TGCAGCGTGACCTTGGGAATCAACACTGAAGCTTTCTTT.

This sequence joins TRBV7-2 and TRBJ2-1; D is unresolved. Germline values: CDR1 SGHTA, CDR2 FQGNSA. The CDR3 length is 15 residues. V lost 5 bases and J lost 0, with 11 bases in between. This CDR3 is CASSQVPSSYNEQFF. The CDR3 bases are TGTGCCAGCAGCCAAGTCCCTTCCTCCTACAATGAGCAGTTCTTC.

The chain employs TRBV6-1 and TRBJ2-3; the D gene could be TRBD1 or TRBD2 (6 bases each). Trimming took 0 bases from V and 4 from J, leaving 11 bases between them. CDR3 size: 15 residues. The germline V gene encodes CDR1 MNHNS and CDR2 SASEGT. CDR3 residues: CASSEALGGADTQYF. DNA of the CDR3: TGTGCCAGCAGTGAAGCGCTGGGGGGCGCAGATACGCAGTATTTT.

The chain uses TRBV28 and TRBJ1-2, with D unclear. CDR3 length equals 13 residues. V shed 2 bases and J shed 4 bases, with 8 bases lying between them. The germline V gene has CDR1 MDHEN and CDR2 SYDVKM. CDR3 DNA: TGTGCCAGCAGTTTAGGAGCGGCCTATGGCTACACCTTC. Its translation is CASSLGAAYGYTF.

The chain employs TRBV2 and TRBJ2-7, with TRBD2 identical over 11 bases. The CDR3 totals 15 residues. Germline V gives CDR1 SNHLY, CDR2 FYNNEI. Unmatched junction bases numbered 3, after V lost 3 bases and J lost 2 bases. The CDR3, as DNA: TGTGCCAGCAGTGAGGTACTAGCGGGGGCCTACGAGCAGTACTTC. Translating gives CASSEVLAGAYEQYF.

The chain carries TRBV5-3 and TRBJ2-1, with a weak D call TRBD1 (5 bases). TRBV5-3 is designated an ORF whose function remains uncertain. The V and J ends lost 4 bases and 6 bases respectively, with 14 bases between them. This CDR3 region has 14 residues. In nucleotides, the CDR3 is TGTGCCAGAAGCCGCAAAGGGGAACTCAATGAGCAGTTCTTC. As protein: CARSRKGELNEQFF.

The gene calls are TRBV6-6 and TRBJ1-4; 7 positions agree with TRBD1. The V and J ends lost 6 bases and 3 bases, in that order; junction bases with no gene match: 4. This CDR3 is built from 14 residues. Germline V lookup: CDR1 MNHNY, CDR2 SVGAGI (reference sequence). CDR3 coding DNA: TGTGCCAGCAGACGGGACAGTTCTAATGAAAAACTGTTTTTT. Its translation is CASRRDSSNEKLFF.

This clone was counted a few times. The chain joins TRBV5-1 to TRBJ1-1; no clear D gene. Trimming shortened V by 4 bases and J by 0 bases, and 7 bases separated the two germline ends. Germline CDR1 reads SGHRS; CDR2 reads YFSETQ. This CDR3 has 13 residues. The CDR3: CASSITVNTEAFF. CDR3 bases: TGCGCCAGCAGCATCACAGTGAACACTGAAGCTTTCTTT.

The CDR3 loop is CASSIADRDIEKLFF. DNA for the CDR3: TGTGCCAGTAGTATAGCCGACAGGGACATTGAAAAACTGTTTTTT. The chain recombines TRBV19 with TRBJ1-4; 7 bases map to TRBD1. V gave up 1 base and J gave up 7 bases; unmatched junction bases: 6. CDR3 length: 15 amino acids. Germline values: CDR1 LNHDA, CDR2 SQIVND (reference sequence).

The rearrangement links TRBV18 to TRBJ2-7, with D unresolved. The CDR3 has 12 amino acids. The germline CDR1 and CDR2 sequences are KGHSH and LQKENI. V was trimmed by 2 bases and J by 5 bases, leaving 7 bases between them. CDR3 sequence reads: CASSPGQNEQYF. For the CDR3, the DNA is TGTGCCAGCTCACCAGGGCAGAACGAGCAGTACTTC.

The V and J genes are TRBV5-8 and TRBJ2-7, with 12 bases fitting TRBD2. V was clipped by 5 bases and J by 2 bases; unmatched bases: 2. This CDR3 is 14 amino acids long. CDR1 SGHTS and CDR2 YDEGEE come from the germline V gene. CDR3 in DNA: TGTGCCAGCAGGACTAGCGGGGGACCCTACGAGCAGTACTTC. The encoded protein is CASRTSGGPYEQYF.

V and J are TRBV28 and TRBJ2-3; the D gene is possibly TRBD2 (7 bases). The CDR3 contains 16 residues. V dropped 5 bases and J dropped 6 bases, with 21 bases sitting between them. The germline V gene encodes CDR1 MDHEN and CDR2 SYDVKM. CDR3 DNA sequence: TGTGCCAGCAGTAGAAGCGGGGCGGCAGGGGAGGATACGCAGTATTTT. This sequence encodes CASSRSGAAGEDTQYF.

This clone has only a few counts. The chain joins TRBV6-6 to TRBJ1-1, with D hard to call. Per germline, CDR1 MNHNY and CDR2 SVGAGI (reference sequence). This CDR3 contains 12 residues. V dropped 2 bases and J dropped 1 base, with 2 bases sitting between them. CDR3 nucleotides: TGTGCCAGCAGTTACGAGAACACTGAAGCTTTCTTT. Encoded protein: CASSYENTEAFF.